This paragraph reports one T cell receptor (beta chain). Its antigen is unidentified. The sample is drawn from a study of vaccination effects on CD4 cells after COVID-19. Profiled with immunoSEQ multiplex PCR; TCRdb holds only in-frame clones, not every one. The table includes roughly 27,000 clones, 83% detected once. ViraFEST used viral peptide pools to expand antigen-specific CD4+ T cells before sequencing. Subsequent to 10 days of culture, CD4+ T cells were isolated. All participants had two doses of either the BNT162b2 or mRNA-1273 vaccine. For each well, two million PBMC were cultured with 8.5 to 10 IU/ml IL-2 and approximately 10 ug/ml peptides. Researchers swapped half the medium for IL-2 medium on both days 3 and 7. General study results and limits: Clones from infection and from vaccination both contracted markedly late after vaccination. Healthy vaccinees had only 1 of 255 vaccine-induced clones cross-react with common cold coronaviruses.

The source material was CD4+ T cells from PBMCs cultured with HCoV-NL63 spike peptides, sampled after COVID-19 vaccination. The source is a human donor who received a COVID-19 vaccine. Some clones in this sample may be carry-over from other donors' samples.

This chain's CDR3 is CASSYPPRQGSEKLFF. The CDR3 DNA is TGTGCCAGCAGTTACCCGCCAAGACAGGGAAGTGAAAAACTGTTTTTT. V usage is TRBV6-5 and J usage is TRBJ1-4; 7 bases are a match to TRBD1. CDR3 size: 16 residues. Germline lookup yields CDR1 MNHEY and CDR2 SVGAGI. The V gene end was trimmed by 2 bases and the J gene end by 7 bases; junction bases not matched to a gene: 10.